What follows are 12 T cell receptor beta chains derived from one specimen sequenced in a study of T cell repertoires in cytomegalovirus infection. TCRdb used MiXCR to reprocess the reads, holding one entry per CDR3 protein. The sample records about 69,000 distinct CDR3 sequences, about 26% being singletons. Which antigens these TCRs recognize remains unknown. Sequencing used CD8+ T cells from cultured PBMCs, obtained from culture after CMV antigen stimulation. These receptors were collected from a human donor in good health (CMV status not recorded). Some clones in this sample may be carry-over from other donors' samples.

The J gene is TRBJ2-3, the V gene TRBV11-2, with D maybe TRBD2 (7 bases). The CDR3 has 15 amino acids. Germline loops: CDR1 SGHAT, CDR2 FQNNGV. V lost 1 base and J lost 3, with 11 bases in between. The CDR3 DNA follows: TGTGCCAGCAGCTTAGGGGGGGGGGCTACAGATACGCAGTATTTT. As protein: CASSLGGGATDTQYF.

CDR3 loop: CASSTTRGQETQYF. DNA for the CDR3: TGTGCCAGCAGCACCACTCGGGGGCAGGAGACCCAGTACTTC. This chain uses TRBV7-2 with TRBJ2-5; the D gene could be TRBD1 or TRBD2 (6 bases each). Trimming cost V 5 bases and J 5 bases, with 15 bases left between them. The length of the CDR3 is 14 residues. CDR1 and CDR2 from the germline V gene are SGHTA and FQGNSA.

The chain carries TRBV15 and TRBJ2-2; no definite D call. CDR3 length: 15 amino acids. Trimming left V 1 base short and J 1 base short, with 7 bases between. Germline V gives CDR1 LNHNV, CDR2 YYDKDF (reference sequence). The CDR3 is CATSRGGVNTGELFF. The CDR3 DNA reads TGTGCCACCAGCAGAGGAGGAGTGAACACCGGGGAGCTGTTTTTT.

The CDR3 DNA is TGTGCCAGCAGCTCAGGGCCCCGAGGGGAGGCTTTCTTT. Its translation: CASSSGPRGEAFF. V is TRBV5-8 and J is TRBJ1-1, with D possibly TRBD1 on 5 matching bases. This CDR3 contains 13 residues. The germline V gene encodes CDR1 SGHTS and CDR2 YDEGEE. V lost 3 bases to trimming and J lost 11 bases, with 17 bases between them.

The chain joins TRBV2 to TRBJ1-5, with 8 bases that match TRBD1. V lost 3 bases and J lost 5; bases outside the gene matches: 6. The CDR3 runs 15 residues. Germline V lookup: CDR1 SNHLY, CDR2 FYNNEI. The CDR3 sequence: CASSETGTGYQPQHF. The CDR3, as DNA: TGTGCCAGCAGTGAGACCGGGACAGGATATCAGCCCCAGCATTTT.

This clonotype was seen more than once but under ten times. The V and J genes are TRBV2 and TRBJ2-7; no reliable D call. Trimming pared 8 bases from V and 0 bases from J, leaving 14 bases between. Germline V gene sequence: CDR1 SNHLY, CDR2 FYNNEI. The CDR3 is 14 residues long. The CDR3 spells CASGEASSSYEQYF. CDR3 in DNA: TGTGCCAGCGGCGAAGCTTCTAGCTCCTACGAGCAGTACTTC.

The V and J genes are TRBV28 and TRBJ2-3; no clear D gene. The CDR3 totals 15 residues. Trimming cost V 2 bases and J 6 bases, with 15 bases left between them. Germline lookup yields CDR1 MDHEN and CDR2 SYDVKM. CDR3 residues: CASSLIGQVTDTQYF. The CDR3 DNA is TGTGCCAGCAGTTTAATAGGGCAGGTCACCGATACGCAGTATTTT.

This clonotype appeared a few times. V is TRBV19 and J is TRBJ2-3; perhaps TRBD2 as D (6 bases). CDR3 length equals 16 residues. Trimming left V 7 bases short and J 4 bases short, with 21 bases between. Germline-derived CDR1 and CDR2 are LNHDA and SQIVND (reference sequence). The CDR3 coding sequence is TGTGCCAGTACCCATCGGGCTGGGGGGATTGCAGATACGCAGTATTTT. Translating gives CASTHRAGGIADTQYF.

This clonotype was found once. The chain uses TRBV6-2 or TRBV6-3 and TRBJ1-5; D is possibly TRBD1 (6 bases). Trimming took off 5 bases at V and 7 bases at J, with 12 bases between the two ends. The CDR3 is 13 residues long. CDR1 MNHEY and CDR2 SVGEGT come from the germline V gene. CDR3 coding DNA: TGTGCCAGCAGTCAGGGGCCCCAGCAGCCCCAGCATTTT. Residues: CASSQGPQQPQHF.

For this clonotype: Possible read error: a much larger clone is one base away. The CDR3 protein is CASSPGTLTYSEQFF. CDR3 DNA sequence: TGTGCCAGCAGCCCCGGGACACTGACTTACAGTGAGCAGTTCTTC. The rearrangement joins TRBV7-2 to TRBJ2-1; TRBD1 is a possible D gene (6 bases). The CDR3 has 15 amino acids. Germline lookup yields CDR1 SGHTA and CDR2 FQGNSA.

The chain's CDR3 is CASSLTGLAYNEQFF. The CDR3 coding sequence is TGTGCCAGCAGCTTGACAGGGTTGGCCTACAATGAGCAGTTCTTC. The chain carries TRBV9 and TRBJ2-1; 7 bases fit TRBD1. Germline lookup yields CDR1 SGDLS and CDR2 YYNGEE. The ends lost 4 bases at V and 2 bases at J; junction bases unmatched: 6. This CDR3 region has 15 residues.

CDR3 in DNA: TGTGCCAGCAGCTCCCCTACGAGCGGGTACGAGCAGTACTTC. Amino acids: CASSSPTSGYEQYF. The chain combines TRBV7-9 with TRBJ2-7, with D perhaps matching TRBD2 (6 bases). This CDR3 region has 14 residues. Germline lookup yields CDR1 SEHNR and CDR2 FQNEAQ (reference sequence). Trimming took off 4 bases at V and 4 bases at J, with 14 bases between the two ends.